The 26 T cell receptor beta chains given below trace back to one sample, sequenced in a study of blood T cell repertoires in COVID-19. Assay used: immunoSEQ multiplex PCR; TCRdb lists only in-frame clones, some missing. The table includes 100,000 to 150,000 clones, roughly four fifths detected once. The sequencing sample was made of peripheral blood. The receptors here all came from a human donor in a cohort sampled during active COVID-19.

The rearrangement links TRBV4-1 to TRBJ1-4; the D gene is possibly TRBD1 (5 bases). The CDR3 has 14 residues. Germline V CDR1 and CDR2: MGHRA, YSYEKL. V was clipped by 1 base and J by 6 bases, with 9 bases between them. CDR3 protein: CASSQVQDDEKLFF. CDR3 DNA sequence: TGCGCCAGCAGCCAAGTACAGGACGATGAAAAACTGTTTTTT.

The chain employs TRBV9 and TRBJ2-5, with 11 bases matching TRBD2. The CDR3 is made up of 15 amino acids. Germline V gene sequence: CDR1 SGDLS, CDR2 YYNGEE. The V and J ends lost 2 bases and 1 base, in that order; junction bases with no gene match: 1. CDR3 coding DNA: TGTGCCAGCAGCGTTAGCGGGGGGGGCCAAGAGACCCAGTACTTC. Translation: CASSVSGGGQETQYF.

This clone was seen a handful of times. Other DNA sequences in the same sample also yield this CDR3. This rearrangement joins TRBV27 to TRBJ2-3, with 8 positions matching TRBD2. Germline V gene lookup returns CDR1 MNHEY and CDR2 SMNVEV (reference sequence). The V and J ends lost 6 bases and 2 bases, in that order; junction bases with no gene match: 10. CDR3 size: 16 residues. The CDR3: CASSRGRGGYTDTQYF. The CDR3 nucleotides read TGTGCCAGCAGCCGGGGTCGGGGGGGGTACACAGATACGCAGTATTTT.

V gene TRBV6-5 combines with J gene TRBJ2-1; 7 bases are a match to TRBD1. The CDR3 covers 14 residues. The germline V gene has CDR1 MNHEY and CDR2 SVGAGI. Trimming removed 5 bases from V and 2 bases from J; junction bases left unmatched: 3. The CDR3 protein is CASSRQGPYNEQFF. In DNA, the CDR3 is TGTGCCAGCAGTCGACAGGGCCCCTACAATGAGCAGTTCTTC.

CDR3 sequence: CASSEGGNQPQHF. For the CDR3, the DNA is TGTGCCAGCAGCGAGGGGGGCAATCAGCCCCAGCATTTT. J is TRBJ1-5 and V is TRBV3-1 (or the pseudogene TRBV3-2), with D perhaps TRBD1 (6 bases). Trimming stripped 5 bases from V and 2 bases from J, with 7 bases between. The CDR3 length is 13 residues. In germline, CDR1 is LGHDT, CDR2 YNNKEL (reference sequence).

The chain is built from TRBV19 and TRBJ2-2; D gene ambiguous. There are 16 residues in the CDR3. V shed 4 bases and J shed 4 bases, with 16 bases lying between them. The germline CDR1 and CDR2 sequences are LNHDA and SQIVND (reference sequence). The CDR3 loop is CASSTTGPYSTGELFF. The CDR3 region has the DNA TGTGCCAGTAGTACTACGGGTCCGTACTCCACCGGGGAGCTGTTTTTT. The whole variable domain, remainder taken from reference TRBV19 and TRBJ2-2, is DGGITQSPKYLFRKEGQNVTLSCEQNLNHDAMYWYRQDPGQGLRLIYYSQIVNDFQKGDIAEGYSVSREKKESFPLTVTSAQKNPTAFYLCASSTTGPYSTGELFFGEGSRLTVL.

The V and J genes are TRBV6-5 and TRBJ1-5; D call uncertain. CDR1 MNHEY and CDR2 SVGAGI come from the germline V gene. The CDR3 sequence is 15 residues long. The V end lost 3 bases, the J end lost 1 base, and 10 bases lay between the germline ends. This chain's CDR3 is CASSYNLASNQPQHF. CDR3 bases: TGTGCCAGCAGTTATAATCTGGCCAGCAATCAGCCCCAGCATTTT.

V usage is TRBV5-4 and J usage is TRBJ1-2, with D maybe TRBD1 (5 bases). Trimming pared 3 bases from V and 4 bases from J, leaving 13 bases between. The length of the CDR3 is 14 residues. Looked up from germline, CDR1 is SGHNT and CDR2 is YYREEE (reference sequence). CDR3 region: CASSYLDSSYGYTF. The CDR3 nucleotides are TGTGCCAGCAGCTACCTCGACAGTAGCTATGGCTACACCTTC.

V usage is TRBV28 and J usage is TRBJ1-2; D not resolved. V gave up 6 bases and J gave up 7 bases, with 12 bases separating them. The CDR3 is 12 amino acids. The germline V gene has CDR1 MDHEN and CDR2 SYDVKM. DNA of the CDR3: TGTGCCAGCAGGCTGGAGTGGAGTGGCTACACCTTC. This gives the protein CASRLEWSGYTF.

In nucleotides, the CDR3 is TGTGCCAGCAGCTTTGAGAGGCCCTACGAGCAGTACTTC. Translation: CASSFERPYEQYF. This chain connects TRBV7-9 to TRBJ2-7; no definite D call. This CDR3 has 13 residues. Deletions cut 3 bases from V and 2 bases from J, with 8 bases between. Germline V CDR1 and CDR2: SEHNR, FQNEAQ (reference sequence).

The J gene is TRBJ1-6, the V gene TRBV5-4; maybe TRBD1 (6 bases). This CDR3 region has 13 residues. CDR1 is SGHNT and CDR2 is YYREEE in the germline V gene (reference sequence). Trimming pared 5 bases from V and 7 bases from J, leaving 10 bases between. CDR3 region: CASSRDTNSPLHF. The CDR3 DNA follows: TGTGCCAGCAGTCGGGACACCAATTCACCCCTCCACTTT. Full variable domain (outside the CDR3, taken from reference TRBV5-4 and TRBJ1-6): ETGVTQSPTHLIKTRGQQVTLRCSSQSGHNTVSWYQQALGQGPQFIFQYYREEENGRGNFPPRFSGLQFPNYSSELNVNALELDDSALYLCASSRDTNSPLHFGNGTRLTVT.

The genes are TRBV6-4 and TRBJ1-5; 7 bases match TRBD1. The CDR3 runs to 17 residues. From germline, CDR1 is MRHNA and CDR2 SNTAGT. V shed 0 bases and J 6 bases; nucleotides not matched to a gene: 11. CDR3 residues: CASSDSRDRDYGQPQHF. As DNA, the CDR3 is TGTGCCAGCAGTGACTCGAGAGACAGGGATTATGGTCAGCCCCAGCATTTT.

J is TRBJ2-7 and V is TRBV6-5; 9 bases agree with TRBD2. The CDR3 extends over 15 amino acids. Germline CDR1 is MNHEY and CDR2 is SVGAGI. V was clipped by 6 bases and J by 4 bases; unmatched bases: 10. In DNA form, the CDR3 reads TGTGCCAGCAGCTCGGAGCGGGGGGCCGTTTACGAGCAGTACTTC. The encoded protein is CASSSERGAVYEQYF.

The genes are TRBV7-9 and TRBJ1-5; 7 bases fit TRBD1. Germline V gene lookup returns CDR1 SEHNR and CDR2 FQNEAQ (reference sequence). The CDR3 is 16 amino acids. Losses at the gene ends were 5 bases for V and 2 bases for J; bases not matched to a gene: 9. CDR3 protein: CASSRGGTVGNQPQHF. In DNA, the CDR3 is TGTGCCAGCAGCAGGGGGGGGACAGTTGGCAATCAGCCCCAGCATTTT.

The V gene is TRBV7-5, the J gene TRBJ2-5; whether TRBD1, the table's D call, matches the DNA was not checked. TRBV7-5 is designated a pseudogene. The CDR3 is 16 amino acids. The chain's CDR3 is CVRSPTDRGKQETQYF. In nucleotides, the CDR3 is TGTGTCAGAAGCCCGACGGACAGGGGAAAGCAAGAGACCCAGTACTTC.

In its sample, this clone was seen once. The rearrangement uses TRBV5-5 and TRBJ1-4; 9 nucleotides line up with TRBD1. Germline loops: CDR1 SGHKS, CDR2 YYEKEE (reference sequence). The CDR3 runs 15 residues. V lost 2 bases, J lost 8 bases, and 7 bases stayed unmatched. The CDR3: CASSFRTGELEKLFF. The CDR3 bases are TGTGCCAGCAGCTTCCGGACAGGGGAGTTGGAAAAACTGTTTTTT.

This clone was counted between two and nine times. The chain links TRBV11-2 to TRBJ2-5, with 8 bases identical to TRBD2. The germline gives CDR1 SGHAT, CDR2 FQNNGV. Trimming took 5 bases from V and 4 from J; bases not matched to a gene: 9. The CDR3 totals 15 residues. As DNA, the CDR3 is TGTGCCAGCAGCCTCGGGGGGGCCGGGGGAGAGACCCAGTACTTC. Translating gives CASSLGGAGGETQYF.

This clone was detected a few times. The DNA of the CDR3 is TGTGCCAGCAGCTTCGGGGGGGTCCTCACCGGGGAGCTGTTTTTT. It specifies CASSFGGVLTGELFF. The rearrangement uses TRBV5-6 and TRBJ2-2; 8 bases are a match to TRBD2. Per germline, CDR1 SGHDT and CDR2 YYEEEE. With 2 bases clipped from V and 4 bases from J, the junction kept 4 bases outside the gene matches. The CDR3 sequence is 15 residues long.

This chain uses TRBV6-5 with TRBJ1-1, with no clear D. In germline, CDR1 is MNHEY, CDR2 SVGAGI. V was shortened by 0 bases and J by 0 bases, with 8 bases between the two germline ends. This CDR3 has 15 residues. CDR3 amino acids: CASSYSPGLNTEAFF. Here the CDR3 DNA reads TGTGCCAGCAGTTACTCACCAGGCTTGAACACTGAAGCTTTCTTT.

The chain links TRBV11-2 to TRBJ2-1, with 9 bases aligning to TRBD2. The CDR3 is 15 amino acids. From germline, CDR1 is SGHAT and CDR2 FQNNGV. With 6 bases clipped from V and 4 bases from J, the junction kept 7 bases outside the gene matches. The CDR3 sequence: CASRRGLALYNEQFF. The CDR3 DNA reads TGTGCCAGCAGAAGGGGACTAGCCCTATACAATGAGCAGTTCTTC.

The rearrangement uses TRBV28 and TRBJ1-6; tentatively, D is TRBD1 (6 bases). Germline CDR1 reads MDHEN; CDR2 reads SYDVKM. Trimming cost V 6 bases and J 10 bases, with 16 bases left between them. The CDR3 spans 14 residues. The CDR3 DNA is TGTGCCAGCAGCCCCGGAACAGGGCTCTCACCCCTCCACTTT. Its protein is CASSPGTGLSPLHF.

There are a few counts of this clone. V usage is TRBV5-6 and J usage is TRBJ1-1; a possible D gene is TRBD1 (6 bases). V dropped 6 bases and J dropped 3 bases, with 18 bases sitting between them. There are 15 residues in the CDR3. Per the germline V gene, CDR1 is SGHDT and CDR2 is YYEEEE. The CDR3 protein is CASTLLRDRYTEAFF. Here the CDR3 DNA reads TGTGCCAGCACCCTTCTCCGTGACAGGTACACTGAAGCTTTCTTT.

This rearrangement joins TRBV5-6 to TRBJ1-1; D gene unclear. The CDR3 consists of 14 residues. Trimming took off 2 bases at V and 0 bases at J, with 8 bases between the two ends. Per the germline V gene, CDR1 is SGHDT and CDR2 is YYEEEE. The CDR3 loop is CASSFEGVNTEAFF. CDR3 sequence (DNA): TGTGCCAGCAGCTTTGAGGGCGTGAACACTGAAGCTTTCTTT.

V gene TRBV7-9 combines with J gene TRBJ2-7, with D perhaps matching TRBD1 (7 bases). Germline values: CDR1 SEHNR, CDR2 FQNEAQ (reference sequence). This CDR3 is built from 15 residues. The V end lost 10 bases, the J end lost 0 bases, and 19 bases lay between the germline ends. CDR3 residues: CATQGGVGYSYEQYF. The DNA of the CDR3 is TGTGCCACCCAGGGGGGAGTCGGATACTCCTACGAGCAGTACTTC.

The chain employs TRBV5-4 and TRBJ1-2, with 8 bases lining up with TRBD1. The CDR3 contains 15 residues. J lost 5 bases, V lost 4 bases, and 10 bases had no gene match. Germline values: CDR1 SGHNT, CDR2 YYREEE (reference sequence). The CDR3 protein is CASSPSTGVIYGYTF. CDR3 in DNA: TGTGCCAGCAGCCCATCGACAGGGGTAATTTATGGCTACACCTTC. Looking up the rest from reference TRBV5-4 and TRBJ1-2 gives the full variable domain: ETGVTQSPTHLIKTRGQQVTLRCSSQSGHNTVSWYQQALGQGPQFIFQYYREEENGRGNFPPRFSGLQFPNYSSELNVNALELDDSALYLCASSPSTGVIYGYTFGSGTRLTVV.

The V gene is TRBV18, the J gene TRBJ1-2; no clear D gene. The germline V gene has CDR1 KGHSH and CDR2 LQKENI. V was clipped by 0 bases and J by 4 bases, with 12 bases between them. The CDR3 is 15 residues long. This chain's CDR3 is CASSPPTTSGYGYTF. CDR3 DNA: TGTGCCAGCTCACCACCAACCACCAGCGGCTATGGCTACACCTTC.